This T cell receptor beta chain emerged from a study of blood T cell repertoires in COVID-19. Original processing notes: Quantification of nucleated cells was approximated via reference gene primer amplification. Clones were read by immunoSEQ multiplex PCR, and TCRdb kept only the in-frame ones, dropping some. Clone size and V and J calls were adopted from that table, with D and trimming inferred from the DNA. The sample consists of 250,000 to 300,000 clones, approximately 86% of them appearing once. The V and J ends lost 0 bases and 6 bases, in that order; junction bases with no gene match: 10. Germline CDR1 reads LGHDT; CDR2 reads YNNKEL (reference sequence). The CDR3 totals 19 residues.

The gene calls are TRBV3-1 (or the pseudogene TRBV3-2) and TRBJ2-2, with 13 bases aligning to TRBD2. This TCR derives from a woman aged 70 to 79 with COVID-19, enrolled during active disease. The sequencing sample was made of peripheral blood. This CDR3 is CASSQETSGGLSGAGELFF. The CDR3 region has the DNA TGTGCCAGCAGCCAAGAGACTAGCGGGGGGCTTAGCGGCGCCGGGGAGCTGTTTTTT.